This entry lists 11 T cell receptor beta chains sequenced from one sample in a study of beta chain features in type 1 diabetes. As every portion of the isolated RNA was reverse transcribed, the sequencing read expressed TCRB transcripts. TCRdb's table, derived via immunoSEQ multiplex PCR, lists solely in-frame clones and lacks some. The sample lists over 150,000 clones; over 7.5% were seen once. The sequencing input was central memory CD4+ T cells from blood. The receptors come from a man between 18 and 29 years old in good health.

The genes are TRBV13 and TRBJ1-4, with a possible D match to TRBD1 (6 bases). The CDR3 is 13 amino acids. Germline values: CDR1 PRHDT, CDR2 FYEKMQ (reference sequence). The V gene lost 4 bases and the J gene lost 8 bases, with 11 bases spanning the gap. The CDR3, as DNA: TGTGCCAGCAGCTATTACAGGGCCGAAAAACTGTTTTTT. Translating gives CASSYYRAEKLFF.

CDR3 nucleotides: TGTGCCTGGAGGGGACAGGACTCTGGAAACACCATATATTTT. Its translation is CAWRGQDSGNTIYF. This rearrangement joins TRBV30 to TRBJ1-3, with 8 bases identical to TRBD1. CDR1 GTSNPN and CDR2 SVGIG come from the germline V gene (reference sequence). This CDR3 has 14 residues. With V trimmed by 3 bases and J by 0 bases, 1 base remained unmatched.

This clone was found a few times. The V gene is TRBV18, the J gene TRBJ1-5; TRBD1 matches at 11 bases. The CDR3 runs to 15 residues. Germline CDR1 and CDR2: KGHSH and LQKENI. With V trimmed by 5 bases and J by 1 base, 1 base remained unmatched. The CDR3 is CASSWTGGSNQPQHF. CDR3 bases: TGTGCCAGCTCATGGACAGGGGGCAGCAATCAGCCCCAGCATTTT.

This clone has more than one count but fewer than ten. A junction end diverges from the germline sequence, so it may reflect a read error. The J gene is TRBJ2-7, the V gene TRBV5-6, with TRBD1 matching 10 bases. This CDR3 has 15 amino acids. In germline, CDR1 is SGHDT, CDR2 YYEEEE. CDR3 residues: CASSQYWTGGYEQYF. CDR3 sequence (DNA): TGCGCCAGCAGCCAATACTGGACAGGGGGGTACGAGCAGTACTTC.

The CDR3 protein is CASSHRAQGFINEQFF. The DNA of the CDR3 is TGTGCCAGCAGCCACCGGGCACAGGGGTTTATCAATGAGCAGTTCTTC. The chain couples TRBV5-4 to TRBJ2-1; TRBD1 matches 7 bases. This CDR3 has 16 residues. Germline V gives CDR1 SGHNT, CDR2 YYREEE (reference sequence). After removal of 4 bases from V and 6 bases from J, the junction contained 13 bases not matched to a gene.

This clone has more than one count but fewer than ten. The chain uses TRBV7-2 and TRBJ1-3, with 9 bases lining up with TRBD1. V was clipped by 5 bases and J by 4 bases; unmatched bases: 9. CDR1 and CDR2 (germline): SGHTA, FQGNSA. The CDR3 has 16 amino acids. The CDR3 reads CASSGHRGRWGNTIYF. The CDR3 nucleotides read TGTGCCAGCAGCGGACACAGGGGGCGCTGGGGAAACACCATATATTTT.

This chain joins TRBV9 and TRBJ2-1; D possibly corresponds to TRBD2 (6 bases). CDR1 SGDLS and CDR2 YYNGEE come from the germline V gene. The CDR3 contains 14 residues. V was clipped by 3 bases and J by 1 base, with 8 bases between them. As DNA, the CDR3 is TGTGCCAGCAGCGGACTAGAATCCTACAATGAGCAGTTCTTC. Protein sequence: CASSGLESYNEQFF.

This clone appeared a few times. The rearrangement joins TRBV7-9 to TRBJ1-5; D not certain. Trimming removed 4 bases at V and 7 bases at J, with 17 bases between. CDR1 and CDR2 (germline): SEHNR, FQNEAQ (reference sequence). The CDR3 consists of 15 residues. As DNA, the CDR3 is TGTGCCAGCAGCTCGGGATCGGGGTCACACCAGCCCCAGCATTTT. Its protein is CASSSGSGSHQPQHF. The full variable domain, in which reference TRBV7-9 and TRBJ1-5 provide the parts outside the CDR3, is DTGVSQNPRHKITKRGQNVTFRCDPISEHNRLYWYRQTLGQGPEFLTYFQNEAQLEKSRLLSDRFSAERPKGSFSTLEIQRTEQGDSAMYLCASSSGSGSHQPQHFGDGTRLSIL.

This clone was picked up a small number of times. The chain is built from TRBV28 and TRBJ2-5, with TRBD2 as a possible D gene (6 bases). This CDR3 has 14 amino acids. The germline V gene has CDR1 MDHEN and CDR2 SYDVKM. Trimming took 3 bases from V and 2 from J, leaving 10 bases between them. In nucleotides, the CDR3 is TGTGCCAGCAGTTTCGGGGGACTGCAAGAGACCCAGTACTTC. Protein: CASSFGGLQETQYF.

In this sample, this clone turned up a few times. Written as DNA, the CDR3 is TGTGCCAGTAGTGTCGGACAGGGAATCAACGAGCAGTACTTC. Translation: CASSVGQGINEQYF. The genes are TRBV19 and TRBJ2-7, with 8 bases matching TRBD1. The CDR3 has 14 amino acids. V lost 5 bases and J lost 5; bases outside the gene matches: 8. The germline gives CDR1 LNHDA, CDR2 SQIVND (reference sequence).

In its sample, this clone was seen a few times. V gene TRBV7-2 combines with J gene TRBJ2-2, with 8 bases matching TRBD1. CDR1 SGHTA and CDR2 FQGNSA come from the germline V gene. This CDR3 is built from 15 residues. V gave up 5 bases and J gave up 3 bases; unmatched junction bases: 5. Written as DNA, the CDR3 is TGTGCCAGCAGCCCAGACAGGGGATACACCGGGGAGCTGTTTTTT. As protein: CASSPDRGYTGELFF.